This T cell receptor (beta chain) was identified during a study of blood T cell repertoires in COVID-19. For the study at large: Researchers got acute and convalescent COVID-19 samples from the United States, Italy and Spain. T cells, B-cell-depleted T cells, or PBMCs provided the cDNA or gDNA that served as material.

Source study methods: Amplification of reference gene primers provided the estimated nucleated cell counts. Profiling relied on immunoSEQ multiplex PCR, and the TCRdb table lists in-frame clones only, not all of them. Clone size and V and J calls were adopted from that table, with D and trimming inferred from the DNA. The table records about 440,000 clones, around 89% of them present only once. Germline values: CDR1 MDHEN, CDR2 SYDVKM. Trimming stripped 6 bases from V and 4 bases from J, with 10 bases between. The CDR3 runs 12 residues. The chain has TRBV28 and TRBJ2-7; tentative D call: TRBD2 (5 bases). Input material: peripheral blood. This TCR was sampled from a woman aged 25 to 39 with acute or convalescent COVID-19. The CDR3 is CASRRPGYEQYF. For the CDR3, the DNA is TGTGCCAGCAGGCGACCGGGGTACGAGCAGTACTTC.